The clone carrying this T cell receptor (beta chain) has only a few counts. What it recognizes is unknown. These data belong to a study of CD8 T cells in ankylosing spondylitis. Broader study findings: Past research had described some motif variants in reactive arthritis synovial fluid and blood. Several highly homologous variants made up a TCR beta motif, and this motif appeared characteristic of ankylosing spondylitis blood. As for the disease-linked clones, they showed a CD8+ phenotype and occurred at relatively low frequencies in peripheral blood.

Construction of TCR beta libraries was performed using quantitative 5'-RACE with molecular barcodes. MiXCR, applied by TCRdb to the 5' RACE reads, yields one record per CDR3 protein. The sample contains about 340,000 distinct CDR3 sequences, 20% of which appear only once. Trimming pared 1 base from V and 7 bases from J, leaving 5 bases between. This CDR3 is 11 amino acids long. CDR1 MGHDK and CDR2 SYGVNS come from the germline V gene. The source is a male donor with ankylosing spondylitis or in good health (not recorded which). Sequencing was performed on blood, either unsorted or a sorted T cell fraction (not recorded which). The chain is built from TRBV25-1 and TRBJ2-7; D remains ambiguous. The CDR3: CASSEWREQYF. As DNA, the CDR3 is TGTGCCAGCAGTGAATGGCGGGAGCAGTACTTC.